This T cell receptor beta chain was obtained from a study of beta chain features in type 1 diabetes. On this clone itself: Its antigen is not known.

Study-level results: Within the patient group, naive, central memory and Treg TCRB repertoires appeared more similar to each other than within healthy donors.

Expressed TCRB transcripts got sequenced, as all isolated RNA was reverse transcribed. The method was immunoSEQ multiplex PCR; TCRdb's version includes in-frame clones alone and lacks a portion of them. The repertoire includes about 290,000 clones, 8% of them detected once, and over 0.8% sits in the top ten. Germline trimming cut 5 bases from V and 6 bases from J; bases unmatched to any gene: 4. This CDR3 is built from 15 residues. CDR1 is PRHDT, CDR2 FYEKMQ, per germline (reference sequence). The material sequenced was central memory CD4+ T cells from blood. This TCR was sampled from a young woman in good health. The genes are TRBV13 and TRBJ2-3; 14 bases match TRBD2. The CDR3 region is CASSARTSGGDTQYF. Written as DNA, the CDR3 is TGTGCCAGCAGCGCCCGGACTAGCGGGGGGGATACGCAGTATTTT.